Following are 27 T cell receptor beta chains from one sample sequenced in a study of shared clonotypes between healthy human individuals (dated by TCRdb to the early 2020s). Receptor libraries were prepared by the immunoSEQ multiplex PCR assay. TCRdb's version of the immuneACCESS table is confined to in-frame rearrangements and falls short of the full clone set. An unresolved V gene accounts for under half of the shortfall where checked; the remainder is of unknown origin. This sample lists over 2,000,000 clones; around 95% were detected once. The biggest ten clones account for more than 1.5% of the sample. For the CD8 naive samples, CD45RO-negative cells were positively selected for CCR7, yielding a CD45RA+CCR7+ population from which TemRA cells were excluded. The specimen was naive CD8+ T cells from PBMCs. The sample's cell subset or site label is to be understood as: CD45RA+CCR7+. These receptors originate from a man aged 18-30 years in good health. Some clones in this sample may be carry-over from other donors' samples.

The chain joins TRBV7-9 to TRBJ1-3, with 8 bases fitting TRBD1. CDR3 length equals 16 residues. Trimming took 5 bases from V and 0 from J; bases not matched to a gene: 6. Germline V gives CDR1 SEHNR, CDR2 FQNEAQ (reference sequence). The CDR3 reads CASSMTGVSSGNTIYF. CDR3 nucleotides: TGTGCCAGCAGCATGACAGGGGTGAGCTCTGGAAACACCATATATTTT. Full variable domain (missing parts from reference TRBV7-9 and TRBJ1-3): DTGVSQNPRHKITKRGQNVTFRCDPISEHNRLYWYRQTLGQGPEFLTYFQNEAQLEKSRLLSDRFSAERPKGSFSTLEIQRTEQGDSAMYLCASSMTGVSSGNTIYFGEGSWLTVV.

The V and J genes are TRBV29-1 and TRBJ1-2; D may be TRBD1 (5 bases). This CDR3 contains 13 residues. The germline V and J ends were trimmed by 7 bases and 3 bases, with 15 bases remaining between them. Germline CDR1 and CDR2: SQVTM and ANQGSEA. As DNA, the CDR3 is TGCAGCGGGGCCCGGAGGGGCGACTATGGCTACACCTTC. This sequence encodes CSGARRGDYGYTF.

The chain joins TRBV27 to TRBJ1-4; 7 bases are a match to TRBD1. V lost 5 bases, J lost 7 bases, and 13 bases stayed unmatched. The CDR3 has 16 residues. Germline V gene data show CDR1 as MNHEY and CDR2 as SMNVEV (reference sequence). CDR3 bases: TGTGCCAGCAGTCTCCTCCCGACAGGGATTACTGAAAAACTGTTTTTT. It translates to CASSLLPTGITEKLFF.

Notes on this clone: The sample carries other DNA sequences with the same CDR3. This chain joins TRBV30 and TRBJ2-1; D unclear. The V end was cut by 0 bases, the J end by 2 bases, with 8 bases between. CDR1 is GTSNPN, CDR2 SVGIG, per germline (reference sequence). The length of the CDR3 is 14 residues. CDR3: CAWSVGGAYNEQFF. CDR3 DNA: TGTGCCTGGAGTGTAGGCGGCGCCTACAATGAGCAGTTCTTC.

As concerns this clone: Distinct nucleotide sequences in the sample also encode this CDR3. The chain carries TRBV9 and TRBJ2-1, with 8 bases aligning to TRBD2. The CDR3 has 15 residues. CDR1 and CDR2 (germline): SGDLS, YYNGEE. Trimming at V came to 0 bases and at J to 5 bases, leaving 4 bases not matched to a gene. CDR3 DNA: TGTGCCAGCAGCGTAGTAGCGGGGAACCACAATGAGCAGTTCTTC. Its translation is CASSVVAGNHNEQFF. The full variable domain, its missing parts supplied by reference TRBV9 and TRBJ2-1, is DSGVTQTPKHLITATGQRVTLRCSPRSGDLSVYWYQQSLDQGLQFLIQYYNGEERAKGNILERFSAQQFPDLHSELNLSSLELGDSALYFCASSVVAGNHNEQFFGPGTRLTVL.

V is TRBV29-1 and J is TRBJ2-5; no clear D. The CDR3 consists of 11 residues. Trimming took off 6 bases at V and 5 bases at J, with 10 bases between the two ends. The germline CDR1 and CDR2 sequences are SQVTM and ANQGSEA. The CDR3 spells CSVDLWETQYF. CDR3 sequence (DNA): TGCAGCGTGGACCTTTGGGAGACCCAGTACTTC.

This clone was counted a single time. CDR3: CASSLAARNEQFF. The CDR3 DNA sequence: TGCGCCAGCAGCTTGGCCGCCCGCAATGAGCAGTTCTTC. The chain carries TRBV5-1 and TRBJ2-1, with D unclear. Germline V lookup: CDR1 SGHRS, CDR2 YFSETQ. The CDR3 has 13 amino acids. V lost 0 bases, J lost 6 bases, and 7 bases lay in between.

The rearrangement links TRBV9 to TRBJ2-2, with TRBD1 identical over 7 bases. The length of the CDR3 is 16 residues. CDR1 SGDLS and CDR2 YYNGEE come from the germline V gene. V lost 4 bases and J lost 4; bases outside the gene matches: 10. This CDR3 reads CASSPDRTGFTGELFF. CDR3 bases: TGTGCCAGCAGCCCAGACCGGACAGGTTTCACCGGGGAGCTGTTTTTT.

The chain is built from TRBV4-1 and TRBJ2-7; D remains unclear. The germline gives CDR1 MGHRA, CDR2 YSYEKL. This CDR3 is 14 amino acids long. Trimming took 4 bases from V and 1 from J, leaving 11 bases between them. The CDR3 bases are TGCGCCAGCAGCCCTGTAAAGGCTTCCTACGAGCAGTACTTC. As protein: CASSPVKASYEQYF.

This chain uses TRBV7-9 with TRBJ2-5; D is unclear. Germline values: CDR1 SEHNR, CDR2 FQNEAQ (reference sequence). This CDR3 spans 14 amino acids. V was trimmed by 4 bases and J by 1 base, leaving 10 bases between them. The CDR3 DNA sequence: TGTGCCAGCAGCTCGGGCGGCAGCCAAGAGACCCAGTACTTC. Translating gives CASSSGGSQETQYF.

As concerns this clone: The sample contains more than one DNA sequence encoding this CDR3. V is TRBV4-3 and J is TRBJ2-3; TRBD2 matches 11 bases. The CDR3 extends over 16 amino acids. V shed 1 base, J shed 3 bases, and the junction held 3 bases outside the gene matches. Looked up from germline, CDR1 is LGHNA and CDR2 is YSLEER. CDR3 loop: CASSQGLAGSTDTQYF. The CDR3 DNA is TGCGCCAGCAGCCAAGGACTAGCGGGATCAACAGATACGCAGTATTTT.

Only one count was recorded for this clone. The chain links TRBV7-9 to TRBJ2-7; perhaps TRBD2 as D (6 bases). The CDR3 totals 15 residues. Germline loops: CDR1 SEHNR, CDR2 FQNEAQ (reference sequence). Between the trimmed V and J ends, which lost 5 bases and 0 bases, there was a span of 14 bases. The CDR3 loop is CASSPTEGPSYEQYF. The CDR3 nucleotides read TGTGCCAGCAGCCCAACGGAGGGGCCCTCCTACGAGCAGTACTTC.

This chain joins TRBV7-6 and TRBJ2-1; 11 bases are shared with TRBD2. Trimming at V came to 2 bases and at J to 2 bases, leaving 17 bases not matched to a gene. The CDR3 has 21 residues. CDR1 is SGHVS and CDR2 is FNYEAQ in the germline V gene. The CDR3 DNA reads TGTGCCAGCAGCTTACACCGGGGTGATGGGCTAGCGGGAGGCCCCTACAATGAGCAGTTCTTC. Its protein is CASSLHRGDGLAGGPYNEQFF. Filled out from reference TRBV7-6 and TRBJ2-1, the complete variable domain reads GAGVSQSPRYKVTKRGQDVALRCDPISGHVSLYWYRQALGQGPEFLTYFNYEAQQDKSGLPNDRFSAERPEGSISTLTIQRTEQRDSAMYRCASSLHRGDGLAGGPYNEQFFGPGTRLTVL.

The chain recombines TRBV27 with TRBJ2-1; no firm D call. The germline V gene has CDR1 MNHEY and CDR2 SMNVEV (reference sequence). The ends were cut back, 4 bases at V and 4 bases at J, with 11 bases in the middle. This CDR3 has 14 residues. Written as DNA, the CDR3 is TGTGCCAGCAGTTGGTCCAGCGAGTACAATGAGCAGTTCTTC. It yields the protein CASSWSSEYNEQFF.

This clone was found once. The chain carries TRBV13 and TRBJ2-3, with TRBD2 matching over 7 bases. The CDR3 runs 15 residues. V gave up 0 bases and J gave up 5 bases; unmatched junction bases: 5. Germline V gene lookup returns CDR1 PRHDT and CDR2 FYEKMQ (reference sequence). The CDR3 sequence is CASSLGAPGGDTQYF. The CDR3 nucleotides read TGTGCCAGCAGCTTAGGTGCCCCGGGGGGAGATACGCAGTATTTT.

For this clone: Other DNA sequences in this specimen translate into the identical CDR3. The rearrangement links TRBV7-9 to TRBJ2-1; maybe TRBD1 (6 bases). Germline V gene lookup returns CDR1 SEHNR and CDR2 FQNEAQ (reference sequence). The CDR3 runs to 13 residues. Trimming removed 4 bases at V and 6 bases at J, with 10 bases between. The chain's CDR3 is CASSSGTSNEQFF. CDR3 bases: TGTGCCAGCAGCTCTGGGACATCCAATGAGCAGTTCTTC.

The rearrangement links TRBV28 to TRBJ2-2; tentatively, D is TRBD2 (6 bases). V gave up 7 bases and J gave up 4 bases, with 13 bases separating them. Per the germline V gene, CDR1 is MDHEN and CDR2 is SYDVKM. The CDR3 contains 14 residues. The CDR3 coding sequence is TGTGCCAGCACCGAAGTGGGGGGCACCGGGGAGCTGTTTTTT. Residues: CASTEVGGTGELFF. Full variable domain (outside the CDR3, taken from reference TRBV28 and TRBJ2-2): DVKVTQSSRYLVKRTGEKVFLECVQDMDHENMFWYRQDPGLGLRLIYFSYDVKMKEKGDIPEGYSVSREKKERFSLILESASTNQTSMYLCASTEVGGTGELFFGEGSRLTVL.

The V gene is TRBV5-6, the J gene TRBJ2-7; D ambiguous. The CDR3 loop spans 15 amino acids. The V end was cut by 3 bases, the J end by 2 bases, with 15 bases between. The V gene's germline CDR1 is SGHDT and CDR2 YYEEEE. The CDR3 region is CASSSRVLPTYEQYF. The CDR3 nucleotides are TGTGCCAGCAGCTCCCGGGTCTTACCTACCTACGAGCAGTACTTC.

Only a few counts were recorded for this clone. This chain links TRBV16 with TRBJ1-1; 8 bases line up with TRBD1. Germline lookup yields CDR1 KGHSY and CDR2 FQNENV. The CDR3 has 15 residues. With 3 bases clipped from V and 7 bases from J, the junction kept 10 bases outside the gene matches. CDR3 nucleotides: TGTGCCAGCAGCCAGGCCGCAGGGGGCGGGGGTGAAGCTTTCTTT. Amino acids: CASSQAAGGGGEAFF.

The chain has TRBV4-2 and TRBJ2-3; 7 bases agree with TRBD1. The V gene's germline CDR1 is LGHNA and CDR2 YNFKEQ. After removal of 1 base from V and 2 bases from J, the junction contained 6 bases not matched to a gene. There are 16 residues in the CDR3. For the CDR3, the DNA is TGTGCCAGCAGCCAAGTGGGGACAGCCCACACAGATACGCAGTATTTT. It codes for CASSQVGTAHTDTQYF.

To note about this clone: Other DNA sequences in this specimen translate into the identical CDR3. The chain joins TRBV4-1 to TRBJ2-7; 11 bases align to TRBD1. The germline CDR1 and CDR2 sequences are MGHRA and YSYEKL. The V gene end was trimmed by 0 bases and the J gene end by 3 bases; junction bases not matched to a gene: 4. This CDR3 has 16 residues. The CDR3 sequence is CASSQEGDRGGYEQYF. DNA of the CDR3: TGCGCCAGCAGCCAAGAAGGGGACAGGGGGGGCTACGAGCAGTACTTC.

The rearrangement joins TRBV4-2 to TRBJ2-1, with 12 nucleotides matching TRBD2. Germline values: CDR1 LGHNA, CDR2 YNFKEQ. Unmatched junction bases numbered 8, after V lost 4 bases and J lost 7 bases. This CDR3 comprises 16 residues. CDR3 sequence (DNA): TGTGCCAGCAGCCCCGAGACTAGCGGGAGCTTAAATGAGCAGTTCTTC. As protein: CASSPETSGSLNEQFF.

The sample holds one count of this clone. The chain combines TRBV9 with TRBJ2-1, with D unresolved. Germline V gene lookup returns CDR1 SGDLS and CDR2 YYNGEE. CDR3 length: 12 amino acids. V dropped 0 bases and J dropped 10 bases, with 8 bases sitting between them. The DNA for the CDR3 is TGTGCCAGCAGCGTAGATTACAGAGAGCAGTTCTTC. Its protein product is CASSVDYREQFF.

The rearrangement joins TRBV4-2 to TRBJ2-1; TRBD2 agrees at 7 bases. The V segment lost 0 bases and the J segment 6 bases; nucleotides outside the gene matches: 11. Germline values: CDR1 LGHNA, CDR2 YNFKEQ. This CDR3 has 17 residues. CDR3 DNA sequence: TGTGCCAGCAGCCAAGACCGGGCGGGAGTTCTTGGCAATGAGCAGTTCTTC. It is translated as CASSQDRAGVLGNEQFF.

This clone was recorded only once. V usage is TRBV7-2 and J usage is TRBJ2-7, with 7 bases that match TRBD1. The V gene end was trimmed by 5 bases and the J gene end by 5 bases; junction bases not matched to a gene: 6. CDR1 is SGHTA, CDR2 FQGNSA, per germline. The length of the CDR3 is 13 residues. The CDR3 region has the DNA TGTGCCAGCAGCGACAGGGTTTCCCACGAGCAGTACTTC. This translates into CASSDRVSHEQYF.

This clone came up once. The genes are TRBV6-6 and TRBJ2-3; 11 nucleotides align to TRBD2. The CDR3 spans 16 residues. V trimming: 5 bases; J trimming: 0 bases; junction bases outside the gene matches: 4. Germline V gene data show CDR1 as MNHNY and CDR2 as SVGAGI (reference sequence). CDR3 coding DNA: TGTGCCAGCAGTACCGGGACTAGCGGTAGCACAGATACGCAGTATTTT. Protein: CASSTGTSGSTDTQYF.

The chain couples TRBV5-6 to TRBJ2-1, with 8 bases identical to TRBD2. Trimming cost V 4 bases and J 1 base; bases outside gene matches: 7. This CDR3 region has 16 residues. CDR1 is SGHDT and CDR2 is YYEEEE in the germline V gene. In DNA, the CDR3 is TGTGCCAGCAGCCCGCTGAGCGGGAGTTCCTACAATGAGCAGTTCTTC. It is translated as CASSPLSGSSYNEQFF.